This TCR beta chain was observed in a study of tumor-infiltrating lymphocytes in primary liver carcinoma. Study context: Stage T1-T3 N0M0 tumors measured about 4.2 to 11 cm at most.

The CDR3 extends over 16 amino acids. Germline values: CDR1 MNHEY, CDR2 SVGAGI. V was clipped by 6 bases and J by 4 bases; unmatched bases: 6. Germline DNA was also extracted, with blood RNA taken from unsorted whole blood. No treatment had been given to the patients, who were chronically infected with HBV. Preoperatively, peripheral blood was drawn, four milliliters in total. A primer matching the constant region was used to make TCR beta cDNA from approximately 500 ng of total RNA. Three rounds of nested multiplex PCR with slightly modified ARM-PCR produced TCR beta libraries. TRBV1-TRBV30 forward and Cbeta reverse primers drove the first two approximately 11-cycle rounds. TCRdb reanalysed the multiplex PCR reads using MiXCR and keeps one entry per CDR3 protein. The sample lists hundreds of thousands of distinct CDR3 sequences, over 55% seen once, with approximately 9% in the top ten. Concerning this clonotype itself: Since a much larger clone is just one base distant, this may be a read error.

The sequence was collected from a man aged 40-49 years with primary liver carcinoma and hepatitis B virus infection. Sequenced sample: peripheral blood. The chain is built from TRBV6-5 and TRBJ2-1; 13 bases map to TRBD2. The CDR3 is CASSTSGRVRYNEQFF. The CDR3 nucleotides read TGTGCCAGCAGCACTAGCGGGAGGGTACGTTACAATGAGCAGTTCTTC.